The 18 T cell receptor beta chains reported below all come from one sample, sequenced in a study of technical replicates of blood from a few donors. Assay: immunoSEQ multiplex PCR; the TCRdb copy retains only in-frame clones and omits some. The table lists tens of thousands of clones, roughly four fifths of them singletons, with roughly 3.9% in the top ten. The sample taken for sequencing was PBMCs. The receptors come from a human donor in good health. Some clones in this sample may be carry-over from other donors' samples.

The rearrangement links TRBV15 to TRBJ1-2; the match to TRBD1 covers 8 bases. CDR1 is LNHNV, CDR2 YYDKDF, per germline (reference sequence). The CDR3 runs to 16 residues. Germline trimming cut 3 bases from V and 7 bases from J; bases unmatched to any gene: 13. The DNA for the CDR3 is TGTGCCACCAGCAGGGGTACCGGGACAGGAGGTAGTGGCTACACCTTC. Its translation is CATSRGTGTGGSGYTF.

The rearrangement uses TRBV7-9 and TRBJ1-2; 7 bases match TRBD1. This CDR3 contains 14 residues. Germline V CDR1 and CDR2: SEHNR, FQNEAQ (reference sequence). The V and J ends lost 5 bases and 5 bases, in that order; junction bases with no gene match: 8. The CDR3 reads CASSPWARGYGYTF. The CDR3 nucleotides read TGTGCCAGCAGCCCCTGGGCCAGGGGGTATGGCTACACCTTC.

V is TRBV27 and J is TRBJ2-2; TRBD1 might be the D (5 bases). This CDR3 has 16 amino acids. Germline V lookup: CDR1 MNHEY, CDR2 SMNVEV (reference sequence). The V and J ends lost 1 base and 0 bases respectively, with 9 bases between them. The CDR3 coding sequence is TGTGCCAGCAGTTTATGGGCAGGGACGAACACCGGGGAGCTGTTTTTT. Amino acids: CASSLWAGTNTGELFF.

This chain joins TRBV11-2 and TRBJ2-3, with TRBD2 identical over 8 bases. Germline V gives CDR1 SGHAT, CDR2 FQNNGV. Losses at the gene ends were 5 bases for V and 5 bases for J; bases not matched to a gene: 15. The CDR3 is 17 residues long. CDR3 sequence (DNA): TGTGCCAGCAGCCCTGGGGAAGCGGGAGTTAAAAGAGATACGCAGTATTTT. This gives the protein CASSPGEAGVKRDTQYF.

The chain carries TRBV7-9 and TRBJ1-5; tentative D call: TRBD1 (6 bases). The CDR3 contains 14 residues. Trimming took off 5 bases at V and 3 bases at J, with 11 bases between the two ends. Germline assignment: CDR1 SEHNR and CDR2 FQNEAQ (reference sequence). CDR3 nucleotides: TGTGCCAGCAGCCGCGGACAGCCCAATCAGCCCCAGCATTTT. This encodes CASSRGQPNQPQHF.

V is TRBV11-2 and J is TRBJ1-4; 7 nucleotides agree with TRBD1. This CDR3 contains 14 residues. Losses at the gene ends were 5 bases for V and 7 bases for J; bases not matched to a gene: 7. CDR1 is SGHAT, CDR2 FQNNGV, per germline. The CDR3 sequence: CASSPDRVREKLFF. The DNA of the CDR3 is TGTGCCAGCAGCCCCGACAGGGTGCGTGAAAAACTGTTTTTT.

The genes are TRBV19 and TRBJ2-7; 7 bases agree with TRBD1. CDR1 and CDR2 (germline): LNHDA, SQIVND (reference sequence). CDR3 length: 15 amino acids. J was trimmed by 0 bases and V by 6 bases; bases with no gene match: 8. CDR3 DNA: TGTGCCAGTAGCCCCCCCGCAGGGGGCTCCTACGAGCAGTACTTC. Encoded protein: CASSPPAGGSYEQYF.

CDR3 sequence (DNA): TGCGCCAGCAGCGAGGGACAGGGGAGAGAGACCCAGTACTTC. It encodes CASSEGQGRETQYF. This chain uses TRBV5-1 with TRBJ2-5; 10 bases line up with TRBD1. In germline, CDR1 is SGHRS, CDR2 YFSETQ. After removal of 4 bases from V and 4 bases from J, the junction contained 4 bases not matched to a gene. This CDR3 comprises 14 residues.

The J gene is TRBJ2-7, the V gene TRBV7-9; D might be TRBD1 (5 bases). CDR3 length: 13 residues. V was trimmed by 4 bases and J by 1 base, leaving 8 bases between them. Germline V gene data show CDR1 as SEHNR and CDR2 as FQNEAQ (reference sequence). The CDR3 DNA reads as TGTGCCAGCAGCTCAGGGTCTTCCTACGAGCAGTACTTC. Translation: CASSSGSSYEQYF.

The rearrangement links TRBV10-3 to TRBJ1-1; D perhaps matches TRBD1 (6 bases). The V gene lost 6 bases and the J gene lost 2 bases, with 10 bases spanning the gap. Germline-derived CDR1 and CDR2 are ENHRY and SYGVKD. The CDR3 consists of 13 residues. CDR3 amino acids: CAIRQQGNTEAFF. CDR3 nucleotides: TGTGCCATCAGGCAACAGGGTAACACTGAAGCTTTCTTT.

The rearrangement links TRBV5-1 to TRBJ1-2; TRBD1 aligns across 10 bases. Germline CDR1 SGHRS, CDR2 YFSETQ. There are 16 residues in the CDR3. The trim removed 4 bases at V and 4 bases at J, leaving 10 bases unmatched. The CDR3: CASSQRGQGYSYGYTF. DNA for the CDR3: TGCGCCAGCAGCCAGCGGGGACAGGGGTACAGCTATGGCTACACCTTC.

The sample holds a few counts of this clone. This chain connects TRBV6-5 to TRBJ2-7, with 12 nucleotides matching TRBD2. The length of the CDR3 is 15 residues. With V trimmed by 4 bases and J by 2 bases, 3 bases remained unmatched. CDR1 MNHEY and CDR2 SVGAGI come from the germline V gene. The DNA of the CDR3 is TGTGCCAGCAGTTTTGGACTAGCGGGGACCTACGAGCAGTACTTC. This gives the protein CASSFGLAGTYEQYF.

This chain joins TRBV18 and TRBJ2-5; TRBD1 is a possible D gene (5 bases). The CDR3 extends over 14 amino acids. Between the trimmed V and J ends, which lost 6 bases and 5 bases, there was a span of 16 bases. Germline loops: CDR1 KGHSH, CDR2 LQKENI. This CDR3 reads CASSLGFSGETQYF. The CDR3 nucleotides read TGTGCCAGCTCCCTCGGTTTCTCAGGGGAGACCCAGTACTTC.

In nucleotides, the CDR3 is TGTGCCAGCAAGGACAGGGGAGAGACCCAGTACTTC. It is translated as CASKDRGETQYF. The genes are TRBV2 and TRBJ2-5; TRBD1 aligns across 9 bases. The CDR3 loop spans 12 amino acids. CDR1 SNHLY and CDR2 FYNNEI come from the germline V gene. V was clipped by 7 bases and J by 4 bases; unmatched bases: 1.

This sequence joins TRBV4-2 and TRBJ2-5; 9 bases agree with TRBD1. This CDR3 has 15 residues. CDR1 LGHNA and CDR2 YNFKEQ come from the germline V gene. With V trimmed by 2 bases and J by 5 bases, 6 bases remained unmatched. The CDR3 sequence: CASSQPGQGGETQYF. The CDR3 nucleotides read TGTGCCAGCAGCCAACCGGGACAGGGCGGGGAGACCCAGTACTTC.

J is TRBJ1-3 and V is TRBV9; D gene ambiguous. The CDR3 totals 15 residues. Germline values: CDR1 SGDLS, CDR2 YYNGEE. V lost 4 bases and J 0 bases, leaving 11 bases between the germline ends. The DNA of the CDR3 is TGTGCCAGCAGCTCACGCGAGGCCTCTGGAAACACCATATATTTT. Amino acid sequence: CASSSREASGNTIYF.

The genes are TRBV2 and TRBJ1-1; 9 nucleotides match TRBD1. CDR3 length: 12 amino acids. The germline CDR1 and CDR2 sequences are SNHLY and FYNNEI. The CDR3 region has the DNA TGTGTCCGGGACAGGGAGAACACTGAAGCTTTCTTT. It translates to CVRDRENTEAFF.

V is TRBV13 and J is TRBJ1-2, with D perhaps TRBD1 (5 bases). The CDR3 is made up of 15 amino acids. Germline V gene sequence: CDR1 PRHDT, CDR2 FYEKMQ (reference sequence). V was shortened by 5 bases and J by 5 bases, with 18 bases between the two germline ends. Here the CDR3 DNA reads TGTGCCAGCAGCCTATACGGGGGGGTCCCTTATGGCTACACCTTC. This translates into CASSLYGGVPYGYTF. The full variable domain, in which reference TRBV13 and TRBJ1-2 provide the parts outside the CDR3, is AAGVIQSPRHLIKEKRETATLKCYPIPRHDTVYWYQQGPGQDPQFLISFYEKMQSDKGSIPDRFSAQQFSDYHSELNMSSLELGDSALYFCASSLYGGVPYGYTFGSGTRLTVV.